These 27 T cell receptor beta chains were all obtained from the same sample, sequenced in a study of shared clonotypes between healthy human individuals. Here immunoSEQ multiplex PCR was the method, and the copy in TCRdb shows in-frame clones only, minus some. The table records about 510,000 clones, nearly 80% of them present only once. Sample: PBMCs. The receptors originated from a woman aged 35 to 49 in good health. Some clones in this sample may be carry-over from other donors' samples.

As DNA, the CDR3 is TGTGCCAGCAGTTTACACGACGGGTACAATGAGCAGTTCTTC. Protein: CASSLHDGYNEQFF. The gene calls are TRBV27 and TRBJ2-1, with unresolved D. V dropped 2 bases and J dropped 4 bases, with 9 bases sitting between them. Germline assignment: CDR1 MNHEY and CDR2 SMNVEV (reference sequence). The CDR3 is 14 residues long.

CDR3 sequence reads: CASSFTSGRAEEQYF. In DNA form, the CDR3 reads TGCGCCAGCAGCTTTACTAGCGGGAGGGCCGAAGAGCAGTACTTC. The chain has TRBV5-1 and TRBJ2-7; the match to TRBD2 covers 13 bases. V was pared by 2 bases and J by 7 bases, with 6 bases of the junction left unmatched. The CDR3 spans 15 residues. Per germline, CDR1 SGHRS and CDR2 YFSETQ.

V gene TRBV7-2 combines with J gene TRBJ2-5, with 9 bases that match TRBD2. The CDR3 contains 18 residues. The V segment lost 1 base and the J segment 5 bases; nucleotides outside the gene matches: 14. The V gene's germline CDR1 is SGHTA and CDR2 FQGNSA. CDR3 nucleotides: TGTGCCAGCAGCTTAGTAGGGTTGGCGGGAGGGCCACTGGAGACCCAGTACTTC. Encoded protein: CASSLVGLAGGPLETQYF.

This chain links TRBV11-2 with TRBJ1-1; tentatively, D is TRBD1 (5 bases). The CDR3 length is 13 residues. Trimming removed 5 bases from V and 4 bases from J, with 11 bases in between. Looked up from germline, CDR1 is SGHAT and CDR2 is FQNNGV. The CDR3 nucleotides are TGTGCCAGCAGCCGCAGGGAAGGCACTGAAGCTTTCTTT. As protein: CASSRREGTEAFF.

The CDR3 DNA sequence: TGTGCCAGTCAACGCATGGCGGGAGAAGTGTACGAGCAGTACTTC. As protein: CASQRMAGEVYEQYF. V is TRBV2 and J is TRBJ2-5; 7 bases agree with TRBD2. TRBJ2-7 matches the DNA end more closely, so the J call is doubtful. The CDR3 runs 15 residues. Looked up from germline, CDR1 is SNHLY and CDR2 is FYNNEI.

A single count supports this clone. V is TRBV19 and J is TRBJ2-5; D unclear. The CDR3 length is 11 residues. Trimming cost V 3 bases and J 5 bases, with 4 bases left between them. Looked up from germline, CDR1 is LNHDA and CDR2 is SQIVND (reference sequence). The DNA for the CDR3 is TGTGCCAGTAGTATGACGGAGACCCAGTACTTC. Protein: CASSMTETQYF.

This clone was seen only a few times. This chain joins TRBV27 and TRBJ2-4; D not certain. The CDR3 has 14 residues. V was pared by 6 bases and J by 1 base, with 10 bases between. CDR1 is MNHEY and CDR2 is SMNVEV in the germline V gene (reference sequence). The CDR3 reads CASRDPAAKNIQYF. The CDR3 DNA reads as TGTGCCAGCAGGGACCCGGCGGCCAAAAACATTCAGTACTTC.

In its sample, this clone was seen once. The V call is TRBV5-6, the J call TRBJ2-5, with D possibly being TRBD1 (7 bases). TRBJ2-7 explains the end of the DNA better; the J call may be wrong. The CDR3 is 13 amino acids. CDR1 is SGHDT and CDR2 is YYEEEE in the germline V gene. The CDR3 DNA follows: TGTGCCAGCAGCGCGGGACAGTCCTACGAGCAGTACTTC. Translation gives CASSAGQSYEQYF.

In this sample, this clone turned up a few times. V is TRBV28 and J is TRBJ1-5; D unresolved. The V end was cut by 3 bases, the J end by 2 bases, with 8 bases between. The CDR3 is 14 amino acids. Germline V CDR1 and CDR2: MDHEN, SYDVKM. CDR3 nucleotides: TGTGCCAGCAGTTTTGGTTGGGGCAATCAGCCCCAGCATTTT. It codes for CASSFGWGNQPQHF.

The table lists this clone with a count of one. J is TRBJ2-3 and V is TRBV4-1, with D unresolved. CDR1 MGHRA and CDR2 YSYEKL come from the germline V gene. The CDR3 spans 13 residues. Trimming removed 2 bases at V and 2 bases at J, with 5 bases between. The DNA for the CDR3 is TGCGCCAGCAGCCAAAGGAACACAGATACGCAGTATTTT. Its protein product is CASSQRNTDTQYF.

The V and J genes are TRBV5-5 and TRBJ2-4, with TRBD1 identical over 8 bases. With V trimmed by 4 bases and J by 7 bases, 7 bases remained unmatched. This CDR3 is 14 amino acids long. Germline V gene sequence: CDR1 SGHKS, CDR2 YYEKEE (reference sequence). CDR3 sequence: CASSQVGQANIQYF. The CDR3 DNA reads as TGTGCCAGCAGCCAGGTGGGACAGGCGAACATTCAGTACTTC. The complete variable domain, with remaining parts taken from reference TRBV5-5 and TRBJ2-4, reads DAGVTQSPTHLIKTRGQQVTLRCSPISGHKSVSWYQQVLGQGPQFIFQYYEKEERGRGNFPDRFSARQFPNYSSELNVNALLLGDSALYLCASSQVGQANIQYFGAGTRLSVL.

This clone was detected only once. This sequence joins TRBV28 and TRBJ2-6, with TRBD1 matching 7 bases. Trimming removed 2 bases from V and 1 base from J; junction bases left unmatched: 2. Germline values: CDR1 MDHEN, CDR2 SYDVKM. The CDR3 has 16 amino acids. CDR3 residues: CASSLPQGSGANVLTF. In DNA form, the CDR3 reads TGTGCCAGCAGTTTACCACAGGGGTCTGGGGCCAACGTCCTGACTTTC.

This rearrangement joins TRBV20-1 to TRBJ2-7; TRBD2 matches 9 bases. The germline CDR1 and CDR2 sequences are DFQATT and SNEGSKA (reference sequence). The CDR3 totals 11 residues. The V segment lost 8 bases and the J segment 4 bases; nucleotides outside the gene matches: 3. Here the CDR3 DNA reads TGCAGTAGCGGGAGGAGATACGAGCAGTACTTC. Its protein product is CSSGRRYEQYF.

V gene TRBV5-1 combines with J gene TRBJ2-1, with D tentatively TRBD2 (7 bases). Germline V gene lookup returns CDR1 SGHRS and CDR2 YFSETQ. V was pared by 2 bases and J by 9 bases, with 15 bases between. This CDR3 comprises 14 residues. This CDR3 reads CASSLGGGPVEQFF. The CDR3 nucleotides read TGCGCCAGCAGCTTAGGGGGAGGGCCTGTTGAGCAGTTCTTC.

The chain links TRBV5-1 to TRBJ2-7, with 11 bases aligning to TRBD2. Germline V lookup: CDR1 SGHRS, CDR2 YFSETQ. V was clipped by 0 bases and J by 4 bases; unmatched bases: 6. The CDR3 spans 16 residues. The CDR3, as DNA: TGCGCCAGCAGCTTGGAGGGACTAGCGGAGCCGTACGAGCAGTACTTC. Translation: CASSLEGLAEPYEQYF. Variable domain in full (rest from reference TRBV5-1 and TRBJ2-7): KAGVTQTPRYLIKTRGQQVTLSCSPISGHRSVSWYQQTPGQGLQFLFEYFSETQRNKGNFPGRFSGRQFSNSRSEMNVSTLELGDSALYLCASSLEGLAEPYEQYFGPGTRLTVT.

This chain links TRBV7-2 with TRBJ2-2, with D perhaps TRBD2 (5 bases). The CDR3 loop spans 14 amino acids. Germline lookup yields CDR1 SGHTA and CDR2 FQGNSA. Trimming took off 1 base at V and 4 bases at J, with 7 bases between the two ends. Here the CDR3 DNA reads TGTGCCAGCAGCTTAGTTCGGGGCACCGGGGAGCTGTTTTTT. Translating it yields CASSLVRGTGELFF.

The J gene is TRBJ2-1, the V gene TRBV18; D is perhaps TRBD2 (5 bases). Per the germline V gene, CDR1 is KGHSH and CDR2 is LQKENI. The CDR3 is made up of 14 amino acids. With 5 bases removed from V and 8 bases from J, the gap between germline ends came to 16 bases. The CDR3 sequence: CASSLQADSDEQFF. CDR3 sequence (DNA): TGTGCCAGCTCATTGCAGGCGGACTCTGATGAGCAGTTCTTC.

The rearrangement links TRBV28 to TRBJ2-7; no clear D. Trimming cost V 8 bases and J 0 bases, with 11 bases left between them. The CDR3 loop spans 13 amino acids. Germline V gives CDR1 MDHEN, CDR2 SYDVKM. The CDR3 is CASQFPSSYEQYF. CDR3 DNA sequence: TGTGCCAGCCAATTTCCGAGCTCCTACGAGCAGTACTTC.

In this sample, this clone turned up a few times. The chain recombines TRBV7-2 with TRBJ2-5; D is perhaps TRBD2 (6 bases). V lost 5 bases and J lost 4, with 17 bases in between. This CDR3 is 15 amino acids long. Per the germline V gene, CDR1 is SGHTA and CDR2 is FQGNSA. The CDR3 here is CASSTQRLARETQYF. CDR3 in DNA: TGTGCCAGCAGCACTCAGAGGCTAGCGCGAGAGACCCAGTACTTC. The entire variable domain, with the rest obtained from reference TRBV7-2 and TRBJ2-5, is as follows: GAGVSQSPSNKVTEKGKDVELRCDPISGHTALYWYRQSLGQGLEFLIYFQGNSAPDKSGLPSDRFSAERTGGSVSTLTIQRTQQEDSAVYLCASSTQRLARETQYFGPGTRLLVL.

The J gene is TRBJ2-7, the V gene TRBV30, with TRBD2 identical over 14 bases. The V gene's germline CDR1 is GTSNPN and CDR2 SVGIG (reference sequence). The CDR3 runs to 15 residues. The J segment lost 5 bases and the V segment lost 3 bases, leaving 6 bases of the junction unmatched. CDR3 sequence reads: CAWRGGLAGDHEQYF. The CDR3 DNA is TGTGCCTGGAGAGGGGGACTAGCGGGAGACCACGAGCAGTACTTC.

The CDR3 bases are TGTGCCAGCAGGAGGGAGAGCTCCTACAATGAGCAGTTCTTC. Its translation: CASRRESSYNEQFF. V is TRBV28 and J is TRBJ2-1; D is possibly TRBD2 (5 bases). Trimming took off 6 bases at V and 0 bases at J, with 9 bases between the two ends. There are 14 residues in the CDR3. In germline, CDR1 is MDHEN, CDR2 SYDVKM.

V gene TRBV27 combines with J gene TRBJ2-5, with D perhaps given as TRBD1 or TRBD2 (6 bases each). Germline values: CDR1 MNHEY, CDR2 SMNVEV (reference sequence). With 8 bases removed from V and 7 bases from J, the gap between germline ends came to 17 bases. The CDR3 length is 13 residues. This CDR3 reads CASGGTPRLTQYF. DNA for the CDR3: TGTGCCAGCGGAGGGACACCCCGCTTGACCCAGTACTTC.

The chain couples TRBV6-1 to TRBJ2-1, with D possibly TRBD2 on 5 matching bases. V was clipped by 3 bases and J by 13 bases, with 16 bases between them. The CDR3 sequence is 13 residues long. Germline V gene data show CDR1 as MNHNS and CDR2 as SASEGT. The CDR3 protein is CASSDERPSAQFF. CDR3 in DNA: TGTGCCAGCAGTGATGAGCGGCCTTCAGCCCAGTTCTTC.

Concerning this clone itself: Other DNA sequences in this specimen translate into the identical CDR3. The chain links TRBV27 to TRBJ2-1; 11 nucleotides agree with TRBD2. Looked up from germline, CDR1 is MNHEY and CDR2 is SMNVEV (reference sequence). V trimming: 3 bases; J trimming: 6 bases; junction bases outside the gene matches: 1. The CDR3 covers 14 residues. The DNA of the CDR3 is TGTGCCAGCAGTTTGGGACTAGCGGCCAATGAGCAGTTCTTC. It codes for CASSLGLAANEQFF.

In its sample, this clone was seen a few times. This chain links TRBV19 with TRBJ1-4, with D possibly being TRBD1 (6 bases). Germline loops: CDR1 LNHDA, CDR2 SQIVND (reference sequence). The CDR3 is made up of 13 amino acids. V lost 9 bases and J lost 7, with 15 bases in between. In DNA, the CDR3 is TGTGCCAGCCTAGGACGGGGGCCTGAAAAACTGTTTTTT. Amino acid sequence: CASLGRGPEKLFF. Full variable domain (remainder filled in from reference TRBV19 and TRBJ1-4): DGGITQSPKYLFRKEGQNVTLSCEQNLNHDAMYWYRQDPGQGLRLIYYSQIVNDFQKGDIAEGYSVSREKKESFPLTVTSAQKNPTAFYLCASLGRGPEKLFFGSGTQLSVL.

A single count supports this clone. The chain employs TRBV28 and TRBJ1-4, with D perhaps TRBD1 (5 bases). The CDR3 is 15 residues long. V lost 7 bases, J lost 6 bases, and 18 bases lay in between. Germline V gives CDR1 MDHEN, CDR2 SYDVKM. CDR3 sequence: CASTLGGRKDEKLFF. CDR3 DNA sequence: TGTGCCAGCACCCTGGGGGGGAGAAAGGATGAAAAACTGTTTTTT.

The chain joins TRBV30 to TRBJ2-1, with 15 bases identical to TRBD2. The ends lost 4 bases at V and 6 bases at J; junction bases unmatched: 7. CDR3 length: 16 amino acids. From germline, CDR1 is GTSNPN and CDR2 SVGIG (reference sequence). As DNA, the CDR3 is TGTGCCTGGATCCCCGGACTAGCGGGAGGGCCCAATGAGCAGTTCTTC. Translating gives CAWIPGLAGGPNEQFF.